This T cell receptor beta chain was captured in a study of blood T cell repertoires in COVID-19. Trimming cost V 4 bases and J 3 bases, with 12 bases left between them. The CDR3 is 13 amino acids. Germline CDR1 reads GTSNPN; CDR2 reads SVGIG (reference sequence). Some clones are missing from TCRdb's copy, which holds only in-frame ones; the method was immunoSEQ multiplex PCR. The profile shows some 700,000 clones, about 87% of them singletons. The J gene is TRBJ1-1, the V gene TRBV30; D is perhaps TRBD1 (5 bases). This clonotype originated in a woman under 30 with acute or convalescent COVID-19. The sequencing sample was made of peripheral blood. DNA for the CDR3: TGTGCCTGGAAGGCAGGGTTTTACACTGAAGCTTTCTTT. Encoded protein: CAWKAGFYTEAFF.